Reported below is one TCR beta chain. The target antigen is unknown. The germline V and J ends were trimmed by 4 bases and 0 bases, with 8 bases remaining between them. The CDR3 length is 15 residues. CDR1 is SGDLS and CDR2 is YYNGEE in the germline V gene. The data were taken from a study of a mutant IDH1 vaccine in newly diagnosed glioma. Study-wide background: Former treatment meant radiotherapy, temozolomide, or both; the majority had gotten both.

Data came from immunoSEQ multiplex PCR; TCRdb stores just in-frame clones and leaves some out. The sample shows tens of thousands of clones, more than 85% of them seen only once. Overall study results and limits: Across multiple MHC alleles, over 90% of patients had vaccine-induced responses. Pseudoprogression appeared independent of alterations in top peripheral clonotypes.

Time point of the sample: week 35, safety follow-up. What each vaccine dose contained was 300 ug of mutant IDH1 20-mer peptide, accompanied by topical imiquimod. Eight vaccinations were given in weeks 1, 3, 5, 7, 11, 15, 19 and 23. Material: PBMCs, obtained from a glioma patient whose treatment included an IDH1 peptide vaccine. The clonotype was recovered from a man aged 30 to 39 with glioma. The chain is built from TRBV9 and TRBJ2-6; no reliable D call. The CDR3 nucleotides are TGTGCCAGCAGCTCCACAGACTCTGGGGCCAACGTCCTGACTTTC. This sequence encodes CASSSTDSGANVLTF.